These 19 T cell receptor beta chains share one sample of origin, sequenced in a study of cytomegalovirus exposure and HLA in healthy donors. Vbeta (60) and Jbeta (13) primers were used in the PCR. The table came from immunoSEQ multiplex PCR; TCRdb's copy has only in-frame clones and leaves some out. The sample lists over 150,000 clones, roughly 86% occurring once. The sequenced sample was PBMCs. The receptor set was obtained from a girl aged 5-17 years in good health and CMV-seropositive.

V is TRBV7-9 and J is TRBJ1-2; 7 bases match TRBD1. Trimming at V came to 1 base and at J to 5 bases, leaving 7 bases not matched to a gene. CDR3 length equals 15 residues. Germline V gives CDR1 SEHNR, CDR2 FQNEAQ (reference sequence). CDR3 in DNA: TGTGCCAGCAGCTTAGAAGGGGGCGGGCTGTATGGCTACACCTTC. Protein product: CASSLEGGGLYGYTF.

V usage is TRBV7-9 and J usage is TRBJ1-2; possibly TRBD1 for D (6 bases). V lost 2 bases and J 6 bases, leaving 16 bases between the germline ends. Germline CDR1 is SEHNR and CDR2 is FQNEAQ (reference sequence). The CDR3 length is 15 residues. The CDR3 loop reads CASSLPQGEVHGYTF. As DNA, the CDR3 is TGTGCCAGCAGCTTACCACAGGGAGAGGTTCATGGCTACACCTTC.

The chain recombines TRBV2 with TRBJ1-1; TRBD1 is a possible D gene (6 bases). The V end was cut by 8 bases, the J end by 2 bases, with 21 bases between. Looked up from germline, CDR1 is SNHLY and CDR2 is FYNNEI. The CDR3 sequence is 16 residues long. This CDR3 reads CASPGAITTKNTEAFF. CDR3 nucleotide sequence: TGTGCCAGCCCAGGGGCCATCACCACAAAAAACACTGAAGCTTTCTTT.

The chain links TRBV29-1 to TRBJ1-1; TRBD1 might be the D (5 bases). Trimming took off 6 bases at V and 7 bases at J, with 9 bases between the two ends. CDR1 and CDR2 (germline): SQVTM, ANQGSEA. The CDR3 sequence is 10 residues long. The DNA for the CDR3 is TGCAGCGTCGGGACTCATGAAGCTTTCTTT. Protein product: CSVGTHEAFF.

The chain combines TRBV6-1 with TRBJ2-7; 9 bases are a match to TRBD1. Losses at the gene ends were 1 base for V and 3 bases for J; bases not matched to a gene: 4. Germline-derived CDR1 and CDR2 are MNHNS and SASEGT. The CDR3 covers 15 residues. The CDR3 here is CASSEGTGVFYEQYF. The CDR3 bases are TGTGCCAGCAGTGAAGGGACAGGGGTCTTCTACGAGCAGTACTTC.

This chain joins TRBV19 and TRBJ2-2; 9 bases align to TRBD1. V trimming: 0 bases; J trimming: 7 bases; junction bases outside the gene matches: 6. The germline CDR1 and CDR2 sequences are LNHDA and SQIVND (reference sequence). The CDR3 loop spans 16 amino acids. Here the CDR3 reads CASSIEDRGNDGELFF. The CDR3 nucleotides are TGTGCCAGTAGTATAGAGGACAGGGGAAACGACGGGGAGCTGTTTTTT.

Here the CDR3 DNA reads TGTGCCAGCACCGACCGGGGTTTCGACGAGCAGTACTTC. Its protein product is CASTDRGFDEQYF. The chain links TRBV6-5 to TRBJ2-7; perhaps TRBD2 as D (5 bases). V was pared by 7 bases and J by 5 bases, with 15 bases between. Looked up from germline, CDR1 is MNHEY and CDR2 is SVGAGI. The CDR3 runs to 13 residues.

The V gene is TRBV2, the J gene TRBJ1-5; D is unresolved. From germline, CDR1 is SNHLY and CDR2 FYNNEI. This CDR3 has 16 residues. V lost 1 base and J lost 3, with 13 bases in between. The CDR3 reads CASSEDEGLDNQPQHF. The CDR3 coding sequence is TGTGCCAGCAGTGAAGACGAGGGCCTAGACAATCAGCCCCAGCATTTT.

The genes are TRBV6-5 and TRBJ1-2; no clear D. Germline V gene data show CDR1 as MNHEY and CDR2 as SVGAGI. CDR3 length: 14 residues. Trimming shortened V by 5 bases and J by 4 bases, and 14 bases separated the two germline ends. CDR3 loop: CASSEVSRLYGYTF. The CDR3 coding sequence is TGTGCCAGCAGTGAAGTATCACGACTCTATGGCTACACCTTC.

This clone was detected once. The rearrangement links TRBV13 to TRBJ2-2; D is perhaps TRBD1 (5 bases). The germline CDR1 and CDR2 sequences are PRHDT and FYEKMQ (reference sequence). V was shortened by 0 bases and J by 1 base, with 6 bases between the two germline ends. CDR3 length: 15 amino acids. Here the CDR3 DNA reads TGTGCCAGCAGCTTAGGGCAGGGGAACACCGGGGAGCTGTTTTTT. Protein: CASSLGQGNTGELFF.

The chain combines TRBV9 with TRBJ1-2; possible D gene TRBD1, 6 bases. V lost 3 bases and J 4 bases, leaving 13 bases between the germline ends. Looked up from germline, CDR1 is SGDLS and CDR2 is YYNGEE. The CDR3 spans 14 residues. In DNA form, the CDR3 reads TGTGCCAGCAGCGGAGGGGGTGCAGGCTATGGCTACACCTTC. Residues: CASSGGGAGYGYTF. The full variable domain, with the rest looked up from reference TRBV9 and TRBJ1-2, is DSGVTQTPKHLITATGQRVTLRCSPRSGDLSVYWYQQSLDQGLQFLIQYYNGEERAKGNILERFSAQQFPDLHSELNLSSLELGDSALYFCASSGGGAGYGYTFGSGTRLTVV.

CDR3: CASSLRGGKAEAFF. The CDR3 DNA is TGTGCCAGCAGTTTAAGAGGGGGCAAGGCTGAAGCTTTCTTT. The chain has TRBV27 and TRBJ1-1; the match to TRBD1 covers 7 bases. This CDR3 spans 14 amino acids. Looked up from germline, CDR1 is MNHEY and CDR2 is SMNVEV (reference sequence). Trimming removed 2 bases from V and 6 bases from J; junction bases left unmatched: 6.

The genes are TRBV11-2 and TRBJ1-1, with 7 bases matching TRBD1. The V gene's germline CDR1 is SGHAT and CDR2 FQNNGV. V shed 5 bases, J shed 2 bases, and the junction held 5 bases outside the gene matches. The CDR3 totals 14 residues. This chain's CDR3 is CASSVRDSNTEAFF. CDR3 nucleotides: TGTGCCAGCAGCGTACGGGACAGCAACACTGAAGCTTTCTTT.

CDR3 in amino acids: CASTGTGGAGGYTF. In DNA form, the CDR3 reads TGTGCCAGCACCGGGACAGGGGGCGCGGGTGGCTACACCTTC. V gene TRBV27 combines with J gene TRBJ1-2, with 12 nucleotides matching TRBD1. V was pared by 7 bases and J by 7 bases, with 7 bases of the junction left unmatched. CDR3 size: 14 residues. Germline CDR1 reads MNHEY; CDR2 reads SMNVEV (reference sequence).

This chain's CDR3 is CASSLDKRVEGGYTF. The CDR3 nucleotides are TGTGCCAGCAGCTTAGATAAACGGGTTGAAGGCGGCTACACCTTC. The V gene is TRBV11-2, the J gene TRBJ1-2; D not resolved. Trimming left V 0 bases short and J 8 bases short, with 16 bases between. The germline V gene encodes CDR1 SGHAT and CDR2 FQNNGV. The CDR3 totals 15 residues.

The chain carries TRBV19 and TRBJ1-2, with D perhaps TRBD1 (6 bases). Deletions cut 7 bases from V and 8 bases from J, with 26 bases between. Germline V CDR1 and CDR2: LNHDA, SQIVND (reference sequence). The CDR3 is 16 residues long. CDR3 sequence reads: CASTQPGGPGAWGYTF. The CDR3 DNA follows: TGTGCCAGTACCCAACCGGGGGGGCCCGGGGCGTGGGGCTACACCTTC.

The V gene is TRBV6-1, the J gene TRBJ1-6; 7 bases are a match to TRBD1. The CDR3 has 16 residues. The trim removed 1 base at V and 7 bases at J, leaving 7 bases unmatched. CDR1 MNHNS and CDR2 SASEGT come from the germline V gene. The CDR3 loop is CASSEEIGGYNSPLHF. The CDR3, as DNA: TGTGCCAGCAGTGAAGAGATAGGGGGCTACAATTCACCCCTCCACTTT.

This clone is a singleton in its sample. The chain couples TRBV19 to TRBJ1-1, with TRBD1 matching over 8 bases. The V gene's germline CDR1 is LNHDA and CDR2 SQIVND (reference sequence). There are 19 residues in the CDR3. J lost 1 base, V lost 1 base, and 14 bases had no gene match. CDR3 protein: CASSIGLGQGPLPNTEAFF. The CDR3 region has the DNA TGTGCCAGTAGTATAGGGTTAGGACAGGGCCCTTTACCGAACACTGAAGCTTTCTTT. The full variable domain, rest sourced from reference TRBV19 and TRBJ1-1, is DGGITQSPKYLFRKEGQNVTLSCEQNLNHDAMYWYRQDPGQGLRLIYYSQIVNDFQKGDIAEGYSVSREKKESFPLTVTSAQKNPTAFYLCASSIGLGQGPLPNTEAFFGQGTRLTVV.

The chain is built from TRBV9 and TRBJ2-7; 10 positions match TRBD1. CDR1 is SGDLS and CDR2 is YYNGEE in the germline V gene. The junction had 1 base not matched to a gene; V was cut back by 0 bases and J by 4 bases. The CDR3 extends over 14 amino acids. CDR3 in DNA: TGTGCCAGCAGCGTAGGGGACAGGGGATACGAGCAGTACTTC. It codes for CASSVGDRGYEQYF.